Sequencing of this T cell receptor beta chain was carried out in a study of cytomegalovirus exposure and HLA in healthy donors. Overall study results and limits: Rarity marked most TCR sequences, yet some public TCRs occurred in many donors. In a later analysis, first-cohort TCR clusters were found to tend to co-occur in the 90 to 150 validation repertoires. Reported results showed that the classifier diagnosed cytomegalovirus status with high specificity and sensitivity.

The donors were in the roughly 130-subject validation cohort, distinct from the roughly 720-subject first cohort. Some clones are missing from TCRdb's copy, which holds only in-frame ones; the method was immunoSEQ multiplex PCR. Of about 130,000 clones listed, approximately 91% are singletons. With respect to this clone: The antigen is not known.

The V segment lost 2 bases and the J segment 5 bases; nucleotides outside the gene matches: 13. The germline V gene encodes CDR1 MDHEN and CDR2 SYDVKM. The CDR3 covers 18 residues. V usage is TRBV28 and J usage is TRBJ2-5; 11 positions agree with TRBD1. This receptor was identified in a woman aged 18-29 years in good health and CMV-seronegative. Sequencing was performed on PBMCs. DNA of the CDR3: TGTGCCAGCAGTTTAAAGAGGACAGGGGGCCTAACTGGGGAGACCCAGTACTTC. Amino acid sequence: CASSLKRTGGLTGETQYF.